This T cell receptor beta chain was observed in a study of shared clonotypes between healthy human individuals. Study results and limitations: About 5% was the fraction of naive CD4 clonotypes found shared across several donors. Generation probabilities of non-shared clonotypes were lower (relative to those shared by all four donors).

In the source study's methods: Junction-only sequences without quality scores came from ImmunoSEQ, so filtering differed. Repertoires were generated with immunoSEQ multiplex PCR, while TCRdb's copy carries only in-frame clones and drops some. Clone size and V and J calls were adopted from that table, with D and trimming inferred from the DNA. The table shows about 1.5 million clones, with approximately 98% occurring only once. Concerning this clone itself: The target antigen is unknown.

This CDR3 contains 14 residues. V lost 6 bases and J lost 1, with 12 bases in between. CDR1 is MNHNY, CDR2 SVGAGI, per germline (reference sequence). This chain connects TRBV6-6 to TRBJ1-2; D is ambiguous. Sequenced material: naive CD4+ T cells sorted from blood. The sample's subset: CD45RA+ positively selected. This TCR was sampled from a man aged 25-45 years in good health. CDR3 amino acids: CASSPPDFNYGYTF. CDR3 sequence (DNA): TGTGCCAGCAGCCCACCAGACTTTAACTATGGCTACACCTTC.